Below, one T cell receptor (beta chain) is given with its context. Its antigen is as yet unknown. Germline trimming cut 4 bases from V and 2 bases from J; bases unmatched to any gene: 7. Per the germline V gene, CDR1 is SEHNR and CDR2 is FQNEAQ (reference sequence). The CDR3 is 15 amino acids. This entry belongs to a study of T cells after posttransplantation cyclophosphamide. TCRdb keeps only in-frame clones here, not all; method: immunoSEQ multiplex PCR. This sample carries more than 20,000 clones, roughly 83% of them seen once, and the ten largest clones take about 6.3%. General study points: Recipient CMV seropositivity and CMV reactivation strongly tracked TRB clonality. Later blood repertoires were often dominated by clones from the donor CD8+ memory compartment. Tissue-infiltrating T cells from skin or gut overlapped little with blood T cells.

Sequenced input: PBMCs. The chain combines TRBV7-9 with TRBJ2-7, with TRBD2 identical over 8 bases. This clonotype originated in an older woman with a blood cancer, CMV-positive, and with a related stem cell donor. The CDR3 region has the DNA TGTGCCAGCAGCTATCCTTCAGCGGGGGCCTACGAGCAGTACTTC. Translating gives CASSYPSAGAYEQYF.